This T cell receptor (beta chain) was recovered during a study of T cells in localized non-small cell lung cancer (dated by TCRdb to 2020 to 2022). Looking at the study overall: The study analyzed T cell repertoires of approximately 240 early-stage NSCLC patients, comparing tumors and uninvolved tumor-adjacent lungs. All 240 or so NSCLC patients in the cohort were treatment-naive and had localized lung tumors that were resected. The mean age of the NSCLC patients was 50 to 85 years, with 120 to 150 men and around 100 women.

The full study reports these points: Of the top 100 tumor clones, a median of roughly 56 were detected in paired uninvolved adjacent lung; approximately 28 were also among that lung's top 100. Higher T cell density in blood was associated with longer overall survival, whereas higher clonality in adjacent lung was associated with shorter survival. Because of the exploratory design, TCR variables were selected using unadjusted p-values without false-discovery rate correction. Uninvolved tumor-adjacent lung showed the highest T cell clonality, higher than tumor, which suggests more focused antigenic responses in the adjacent lung. Multi-region tumor sequencing was not performed, so intratumor heterogeneity could not be excluded.

At diagnosis, tumor, uninvolved tumor-adjacent lung and peripheral blood were collected and then preserved as a mix of FFPE and fresh-frozen material. For TCR repertoire profiling, blood samples were analyzed as peripheral blood mononuclear cells. The immunoSEQ Assay was used to sequence TCR beta CDR3 regions from DNA. From the authors' description of their analysis: To compute T cell density, TCR beta template counts were normalized to usable DNA, which was estimated by amplifying housekeeping genes. Richness was estimated using the preseqR package, with extrapolation to 400,000 templates for PBMC samples and to 120,000 templates for tissue samples. Clonality was defined by subtracting Pielou's evenness from one. Tissue-enriched TCRs were identified through differential abundance testing performed on productive amino-acid clonotypes, with a minimum total count of 5 and an alpha of 0.1. Repertoire overlap between compartments was quantified with the Jaccard Index and Morisita Overlap Index. TCR beta CDR3s were clustered by GLIPH together with public tetramer-defined viral CDR3s, and at least three viral sequences plus V-gene enrichment were required for viral motifs. The clones in this table, taken by TCRdb from immuneACCESS, are in-frame only. Not every clone is retained; where verified, under half of the shortfall comes from an unresolved V gene, and the cause of the rest is unknown. That table furnishes V, J and clone size, whereas the DNA furnished D and trimming. The sample table holds around 20,000 clones, of which about 83% were seen once. Clones ranked in the top ten supply roughly 15% of the sample.

From the cysteine through the phenylalanine, the CDR3 covers 15 amino acids. The retained sequence is limited to the CDR3, 45 bases, with the frame set at the first base. V and J are trimmed by 6 bases and 6 bases, and the gene matches miss 8 bases of the junction. From the germline V gene, CDR1 is SNHLY and CDR2 is FYNNEI. Concerning this clone: Its specific antigen is unknown. No much larger clone is present one base from it, and per-base qualities are unavailable.

The V gene is TRBV2 and the J gene is TRBJ2-1; 10 central nucleotides agree with TRBD2. The TCR originated in a woman aged 35 to 75 with stage II squamous cell lung carcinoma. The sequenced sample was PBMCs, obtained before any cancer treatment. The nucleotide sequence reads TGTGCCAGCAGCGCCGCGAGCGGGAGGGCCAATGAGCAGTTCTTC. It codes for CASSAASGRANEQFF.